What follows are 10 T cell receptor beta chains derived from one specimen sequenced in a study of Ad26.COV2.S vaccination and SARS-CoV-2 variants. This sample's treatment: over 15 received Ad26.COV2.S at low or high dose, single or two shots; a few received placebo; per-sample allocation not given. Material that was analyzed had been drawn on day 63 after the first vaccine or placebo injection. Sequencing was performed with immunoSEQ multiplex PCR; in TCRdb, only in-frame clones are kept and a portion is missing. The sample holds approximately 340,000 clones, 70% to 90% seen once. The material sequenced was peripheral blood, taken in a trial of Ad26.COV2.S vaccine versus placebo. Receptor source: a person aged 18-65 years who received the Ad26.COV2.S COVID-19 vaccine or a placebo.

The chain uses TRBV11-2 and TRBJ2-2; TRBD2 agrees at 14 bases. Germline assignment: CDR1 SGHAT and CDR2 FQNNGV. With V trimmed by 2 bases and J by 0 bases, 5 bases remained unmatched. The CDR3 is made up of 19 amino acids. Here the CDR3 reads CASSLRGLAGGPNTGELFF. In nucleotides, the CDR3 is TGTGCCAGCAGCTTACGCGGACTAGCGGGGGGACCGAACACCGGGGAGCTGTTTTTT.

The chain links TRBV7-2 to TRBJ1-2; the D is unclear. V shed 1 base and J shed 8 bases, with 20 bases lying between them. The germline gives CDR1 SGHTA, CDR2 FQGNSA. This CDR3 has 16 amino acids. The CDR3 here is CASSLVPGLGVPGYTF. The CDR3 DNA reads TGTGCCAGCAGCTTAGTCCCCGGGCTTGGAGTACCGGGCTACACCTTC.

The J gene is TRBJ2-7, the V gene TRBV6-4; 10 bases line up with TRBD2. The CDR3 consists of 15 residues. Germline-derived CDR1 and CDR2 are MRHNA and SNTAGT. Trimming cost V 5 bases and J 7 bases; bases outside gene matches: 11. CDR3 in DNA: TGTGCCAGCAGTACTCACCCGGGACTAGCGAGGGAGCAGTACTTC. As protein: CASSTHPGLAREQYF.

The gene calls are TRBV10-2 and TRBJ1-4; maybe TRBD1 (6 bases). Per germline, CDR1 WSHSY and CDR2 SAAADI. V lost 7 bases and J lost 8, with 11 bases in between. This CDR3 has 12 amino acids. The CDR3 loop is CASKGDGEKLFF. The CDR3 nucleotides are TGCGCCAGCAAGGGGGACGGAGAAAAACTGTTTTTT.

The J gene is TRBJ2-1, the V gene TRBV21-1; the DNA was not compared with TRBD1, the D call given in the table. TRBV21-1 is termed a pseudogene. This CDR3 has 12 residues. The chain's CDR3 is CASSTSCNEQFF. Here the CDR3 DNA reads TGTGCCAGCAGTACCAGTTGTAATGAGCAGTTCTTC.

The chain employs TRBV2 and TRBJ2-5, with 12 bases matching TRBD2. Germline assignment: CDR1 SNHLY and CDR2 FYNNEI. The CDR3 is 15 residues long. V was clipped by 7 bases and J by 5 bases; unmatched bases: 8. The CDR3 loop is CASTASGGGGETQYF. The DNA for the CDR3 is TGTGCCAGCACAGCTAGCGGGGGGGGCGGTGAGACCCAGTACTTC. Looking up the rest from reference TRBV2 and TRBJ2-5 gives the full variable domain: EPEVTQTPSHQVTQMGQEVILRCVPISNHLYFYWYRQILGQKVEFLVSFYNNEISEKSEIFDDQFSVERPDGSNFTLKIRSTKLEDSAMYFCASTASGGGGETQYFGPGTRLLVL.

This chain uses TRBV13 with TRBJ2-2; D is undetermined. The germline V gene has CDR1 PRHDT and CDR2 FYEKMQ (reference sequence). V lost 3 bases, J lost 6 bases, and 5 bases lay in between. This CDR3 spans 12 amino acids. The DNA for the CDR3 is TGTGCCAGCAGCTTTCTCGCCGGGGAGCTGTTTTTT. Translation: CASSFLAGELFF.

The chain's CDR3 is CASSFNRDRGYEQYF. CDR3 in DNA: TGTGCCAGCAGTTTTAACCGGGACAGGGGCTACGAGCAGTACTTC. The gene calls are TRBV27 and TRBJ2-7; TRBD1 aligns across 10 bases. V lost 3 bases, J lost 3 bases, and 5 bases stayed unmatched. There are 15 residues in the CDR3. Germline V gives CDR1 MNHEY, CDR2 SMNVEV (reference sequence).

The chain is built from TRBV30 and TRBJ2-3, with D maybe TRBD2 (6 bases). Germline loops: CDR1 GTSNPN, CDR2 SVGIG (reference sequence). The V end was cut by 5 bases, the J end by 6 bases, with 12 bases between. This CDR3 region has 12 residues. The CDR3 is CAWGEVGDTQYF. The CDR3 region has the DNA TGTGCCTGGGGGGAGGTTGGCGATACGCAGTATTTT.

J is TRBJ2-1 and V is TRBV20-1, with TRBD2 matching over 7 bases. The CDR3 runs to 10 residues. The V gene's germline CDR1 is DFQATT and CDR2 SNEGSKA (reference sequence). V trimming: 3 bases; J trimming: 10 bases; junction bases outside the gene matches: 0. CDR3 residues: CSASSGEQFF. CDR3 nucleotide sequence: TGCAGTGCTAGTAGCGGGGAGCAGTTCTTC.